This record concerns one T cell receptor (beta chain) sequence. Its specificity is unknown. The PCR was carried out with 60 Vbeta primers and 13 Jbeta primers. Data came from immunoSEQ multiplex PCR; TCRdb stores just in-frame clones and leaves some out. The table lists 140,000 to 150,000 clones, almost 85% of them singletons, with around 9.7% in the top ten. This sample stems from a study of cytomegalovirus exposure and HLA in healthy donors. Notes on the study in general: A later analysis found most CMV-associated TCR beta chains apparently HLA-restricted.

The CDR3 spans 14 residues. CDR1 MNHEY and CDR2 SMNVEV come from the germline V gene (reference sequence). Deletions cut 6 bases from V and 2 bases from J, with 12 bases between. The V call is TRBV27, the J call TRBJ2-3; no reliable D call. The sequence derives from a woman aged 55-70 years in good health and CMV-seropositive. Sample: PBMCs. DNA for the CDR3: TGTGCCAGCAGCCCCCTCCTTTTCACAGATACGCAGTATTTT. It encodes CASSPLLFTDTQYF.